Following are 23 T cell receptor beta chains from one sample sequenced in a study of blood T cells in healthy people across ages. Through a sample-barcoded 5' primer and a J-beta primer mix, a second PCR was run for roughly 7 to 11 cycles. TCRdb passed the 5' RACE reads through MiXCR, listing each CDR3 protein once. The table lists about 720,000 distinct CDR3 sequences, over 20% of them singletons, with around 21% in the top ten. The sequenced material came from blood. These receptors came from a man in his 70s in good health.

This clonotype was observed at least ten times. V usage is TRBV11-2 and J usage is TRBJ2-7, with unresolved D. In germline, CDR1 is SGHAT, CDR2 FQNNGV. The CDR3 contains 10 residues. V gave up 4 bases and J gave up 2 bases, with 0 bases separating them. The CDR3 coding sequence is TGTGCCAGCAGCTCCTACGAGCAGTACGTC. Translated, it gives CASSSYEQYV.

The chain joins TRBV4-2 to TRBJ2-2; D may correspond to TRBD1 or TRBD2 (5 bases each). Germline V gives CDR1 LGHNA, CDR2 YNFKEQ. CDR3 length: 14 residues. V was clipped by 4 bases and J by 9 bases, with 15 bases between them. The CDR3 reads CASSLGDAERELFF. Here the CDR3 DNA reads TGTGCCAGCAGCCTTGGGGACGCAGAACGGGAGCTGTTTTTT.

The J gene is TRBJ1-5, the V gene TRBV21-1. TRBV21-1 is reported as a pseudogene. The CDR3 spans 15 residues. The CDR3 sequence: CASSKAGGWGQPQHF. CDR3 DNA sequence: TGTGCCAGCAGCAAAGCAGGAGGGTGGGGTCAGCCCCAGCATTTT.

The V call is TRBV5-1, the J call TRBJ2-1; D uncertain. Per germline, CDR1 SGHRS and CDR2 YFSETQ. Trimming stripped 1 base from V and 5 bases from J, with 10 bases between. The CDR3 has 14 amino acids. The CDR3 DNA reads TGCGCCAGCAGCTTGATTGAGGCGAACAATGAGCAGTTCTTC. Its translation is CASSLIEANNEQFF.

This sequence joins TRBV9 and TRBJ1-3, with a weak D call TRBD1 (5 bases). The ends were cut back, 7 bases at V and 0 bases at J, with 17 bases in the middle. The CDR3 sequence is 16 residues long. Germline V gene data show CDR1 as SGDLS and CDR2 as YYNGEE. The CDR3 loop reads CASAPGAGRSGNTIYF. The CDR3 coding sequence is TGTGCCAGCGCCCCTGGCGCGGGACGCTCTGGAAACACCATATATTTT.

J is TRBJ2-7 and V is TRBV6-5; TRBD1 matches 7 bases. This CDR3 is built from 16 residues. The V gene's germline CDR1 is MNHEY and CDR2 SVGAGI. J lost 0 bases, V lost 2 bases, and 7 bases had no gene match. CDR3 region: CASSYPGQVSSYEQYV. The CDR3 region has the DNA TGTGCCAGCAGTTACCCTGGACAGGTCAGCTCCTACGAGCAGTACGTC.

The CDR3 here is CSVPHRGWDNEQFF. As DNA, the CDR3 is TGCAGCGTTCCCCACAGGGGGTGGGACAATGAGCAGTTCTTC. The J gene is TRBJ2-1, the V gene TRBV29-1; TRBD1 matches at 8 bases. Germline-derived CDR1 and CDR2 are SQVTM and ANQGSEA. The CDR3 length is 14 residues. With V trimmed by 5 bases and J by 5 bases, 8 bases remained unmatched.

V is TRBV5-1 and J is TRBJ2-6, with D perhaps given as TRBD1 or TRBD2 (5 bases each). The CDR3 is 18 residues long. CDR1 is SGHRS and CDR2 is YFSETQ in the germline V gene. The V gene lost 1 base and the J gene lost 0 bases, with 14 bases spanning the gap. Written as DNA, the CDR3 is TGCGCCAGCAGCTTGAGAGGGGATCTGGGCTCTGGGGCCAACGTCCTGACTTTC. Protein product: CASSLRGDLGSGANVLTF.

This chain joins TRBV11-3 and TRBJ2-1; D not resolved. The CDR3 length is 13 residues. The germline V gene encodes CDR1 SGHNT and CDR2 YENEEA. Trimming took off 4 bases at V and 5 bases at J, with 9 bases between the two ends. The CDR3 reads CASSSPPNNEQFF. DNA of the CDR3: TGTGCCAGCAGCTCTCCCCCGAACAATGAGCAGTTCTTC.

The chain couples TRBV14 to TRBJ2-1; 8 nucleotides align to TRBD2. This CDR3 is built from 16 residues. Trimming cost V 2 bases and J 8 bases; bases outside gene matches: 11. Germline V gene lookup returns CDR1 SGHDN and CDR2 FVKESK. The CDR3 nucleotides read TGTGCCAGCAGCCAAACGGGGGGGCCATTTCGCTATGAGCAGTTCTTC. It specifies CASSQTGGPFRYEQFF.

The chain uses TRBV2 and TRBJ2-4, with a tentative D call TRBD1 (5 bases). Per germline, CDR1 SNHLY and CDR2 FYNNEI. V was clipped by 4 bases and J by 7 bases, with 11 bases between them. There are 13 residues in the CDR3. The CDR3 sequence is CASSVRTMNIQYF. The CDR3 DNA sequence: TGTGCCAGCAGTGTCAGGACAATGAACATTCAGTACTTC.

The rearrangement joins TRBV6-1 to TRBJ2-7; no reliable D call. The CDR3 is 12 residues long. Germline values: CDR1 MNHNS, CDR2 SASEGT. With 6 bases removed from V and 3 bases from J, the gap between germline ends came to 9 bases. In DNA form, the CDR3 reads TGTGCCAGCAGGGGTAGAAGCTACGAGCAGTACTTC. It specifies CASRGRSYEQYF.

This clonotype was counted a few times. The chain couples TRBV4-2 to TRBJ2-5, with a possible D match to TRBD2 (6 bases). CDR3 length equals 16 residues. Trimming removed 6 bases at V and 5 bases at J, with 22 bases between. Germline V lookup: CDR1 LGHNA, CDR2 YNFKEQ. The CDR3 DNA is TGTGCCAGCAGGCACGGGACTCTTGGGTCCCCTGAGACCCAGTACTTC. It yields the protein CASRHGTLGSPETQYF.

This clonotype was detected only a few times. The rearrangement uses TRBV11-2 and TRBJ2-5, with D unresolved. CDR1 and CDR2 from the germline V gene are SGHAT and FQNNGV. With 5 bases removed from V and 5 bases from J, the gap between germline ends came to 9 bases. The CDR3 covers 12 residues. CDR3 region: CASSPVLETQYF. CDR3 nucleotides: TGTGCCAGCAGCCCTGTACTGGAGACCCAGTACTTC.

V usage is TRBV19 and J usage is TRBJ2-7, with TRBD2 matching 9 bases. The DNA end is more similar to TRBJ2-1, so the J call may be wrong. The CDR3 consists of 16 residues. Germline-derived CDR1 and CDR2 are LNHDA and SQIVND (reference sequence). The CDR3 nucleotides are TGTGCCAGTAGTACACATAGCGGGGGCCCCTTCAATGAGCAGTTCTTC. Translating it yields CASSTHSGGPFNEQFF.

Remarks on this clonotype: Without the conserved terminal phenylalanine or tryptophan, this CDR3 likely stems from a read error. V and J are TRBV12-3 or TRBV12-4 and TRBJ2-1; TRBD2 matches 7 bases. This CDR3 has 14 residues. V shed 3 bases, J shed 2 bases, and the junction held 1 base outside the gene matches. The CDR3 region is CASSFSGTYNEQFI. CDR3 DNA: TGTGCCAGCAGTTTCAGCGGGACCTACAATGAGCAGTTCATC.

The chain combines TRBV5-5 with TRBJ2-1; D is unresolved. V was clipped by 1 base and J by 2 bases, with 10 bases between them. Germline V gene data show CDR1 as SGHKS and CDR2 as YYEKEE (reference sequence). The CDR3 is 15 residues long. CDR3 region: CASSLSSLAYNEQFF. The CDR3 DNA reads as TGTGCCAGCAGCTTGAGTTCCCTCGCCTACAATGAGCAGTTCTTC.

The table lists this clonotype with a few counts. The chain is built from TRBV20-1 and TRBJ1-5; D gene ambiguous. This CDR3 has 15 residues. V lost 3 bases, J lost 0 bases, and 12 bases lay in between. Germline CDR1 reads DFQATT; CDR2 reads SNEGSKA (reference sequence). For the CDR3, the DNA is TGCAGTGCTAGGTCGGCAGAGGGTAGCAATCAGCCCCAGCATTTT. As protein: CSARSAEGSNQPQHF.

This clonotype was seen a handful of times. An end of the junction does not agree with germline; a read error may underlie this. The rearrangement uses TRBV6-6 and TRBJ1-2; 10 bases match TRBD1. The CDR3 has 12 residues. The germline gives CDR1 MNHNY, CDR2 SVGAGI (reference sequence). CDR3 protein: CVSSGTGDGYTF. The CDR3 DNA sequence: TGTGTCAGCAGTGGGACAGGGGATGGCTACACCTTC.

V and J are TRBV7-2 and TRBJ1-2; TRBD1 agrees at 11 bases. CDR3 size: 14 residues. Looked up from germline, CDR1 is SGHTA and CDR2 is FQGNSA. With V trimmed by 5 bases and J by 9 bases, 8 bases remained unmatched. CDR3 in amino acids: CASSPGQGALRYTF. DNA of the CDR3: TGTGCCAGCAGCCCAGGACAGGGGGCGTTACGCTACACCTTC.

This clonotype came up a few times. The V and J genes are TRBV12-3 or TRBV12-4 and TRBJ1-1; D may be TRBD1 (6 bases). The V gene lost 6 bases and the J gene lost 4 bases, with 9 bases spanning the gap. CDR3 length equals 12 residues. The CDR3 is CASSRGFTEAFF. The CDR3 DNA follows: TGTGCCAGCAGCAGGGGTTTCACTGAAGCTTTCTTT.

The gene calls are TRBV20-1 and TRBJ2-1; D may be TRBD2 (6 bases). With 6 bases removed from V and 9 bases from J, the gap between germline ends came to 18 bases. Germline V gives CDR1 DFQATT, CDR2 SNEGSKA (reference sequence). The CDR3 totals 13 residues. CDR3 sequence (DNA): TGCAGTGCCATCCCCAACTACGGGGGTGAGCAGTTCTTC. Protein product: CSAIPNYGGEQFF.

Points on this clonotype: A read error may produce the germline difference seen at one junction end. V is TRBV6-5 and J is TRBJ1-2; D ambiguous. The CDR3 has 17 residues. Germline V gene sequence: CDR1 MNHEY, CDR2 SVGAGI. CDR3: CASSYNTGLGSNCGYTF. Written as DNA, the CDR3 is TGTGCCAGCAGTTACAATACCGGGTTAGGCAGTAACTGTGGCTACACCTTC.